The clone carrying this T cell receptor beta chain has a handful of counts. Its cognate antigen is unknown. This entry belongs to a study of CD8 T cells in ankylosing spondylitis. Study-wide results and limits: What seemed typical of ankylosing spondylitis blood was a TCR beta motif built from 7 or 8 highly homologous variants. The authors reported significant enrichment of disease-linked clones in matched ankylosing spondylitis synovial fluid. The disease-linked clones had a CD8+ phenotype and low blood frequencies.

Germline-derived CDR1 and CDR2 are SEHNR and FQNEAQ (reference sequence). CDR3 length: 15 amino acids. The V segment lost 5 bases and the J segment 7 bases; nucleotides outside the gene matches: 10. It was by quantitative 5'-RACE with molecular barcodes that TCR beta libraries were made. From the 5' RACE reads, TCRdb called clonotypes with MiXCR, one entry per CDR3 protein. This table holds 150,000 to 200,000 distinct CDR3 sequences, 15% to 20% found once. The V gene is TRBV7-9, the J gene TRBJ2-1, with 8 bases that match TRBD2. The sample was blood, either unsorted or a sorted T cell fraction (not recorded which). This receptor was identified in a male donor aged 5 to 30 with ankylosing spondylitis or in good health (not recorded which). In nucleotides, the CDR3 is TGTGCCAGCAGCATTCGGACTAGCTTAGATAATGAGCAGTTCTTC. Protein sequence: CASSIRTSLDNEQFF.